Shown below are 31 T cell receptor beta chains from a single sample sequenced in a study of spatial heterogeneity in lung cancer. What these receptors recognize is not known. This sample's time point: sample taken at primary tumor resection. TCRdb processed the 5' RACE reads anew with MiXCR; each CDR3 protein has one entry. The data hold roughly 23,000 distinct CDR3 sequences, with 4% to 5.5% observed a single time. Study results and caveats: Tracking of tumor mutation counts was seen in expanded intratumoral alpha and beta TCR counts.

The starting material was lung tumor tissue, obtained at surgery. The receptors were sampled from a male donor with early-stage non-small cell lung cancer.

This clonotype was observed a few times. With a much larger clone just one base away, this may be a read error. CDR3 sequence reads: CVSSGTSGIPQETQYF. As DNA, the CDR3 is TGTGTCAGCAGCGGCACTAGCGGGATACCCCAAGAGACCCAGTACTTC. This rearrangement joins TRBV5-5 to TRBJ2-5; TRBD2 matches 10 bases. CDR3 length: 16 amino acids. Germline CDR1 is SGHKS and CDR2 is YYEKEE (reference sequence). Full variable domain (outside the CDR3, taken from reference TRBV5-5 and TRBJ2-5): DAGVTQSPTHLIKTRGQQVTLRCSPISGHKSVSWYQQVLGQGPQFIFQYYEKEERGRGNFPDRFSARQFPNYSSELNVNALLLGDSALYLCVSSGTSGIPQETQYFGPGTRLLVL.

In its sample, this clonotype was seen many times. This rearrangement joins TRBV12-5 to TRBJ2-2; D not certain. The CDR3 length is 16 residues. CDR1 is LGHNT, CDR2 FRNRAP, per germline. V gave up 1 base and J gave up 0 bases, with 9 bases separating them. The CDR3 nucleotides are TGTGCTAGTGGTTTGGGGTTAGGCACGAACACCGGGGAGCTGTTTTTT. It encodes CASGLGLGTNTGELFF.

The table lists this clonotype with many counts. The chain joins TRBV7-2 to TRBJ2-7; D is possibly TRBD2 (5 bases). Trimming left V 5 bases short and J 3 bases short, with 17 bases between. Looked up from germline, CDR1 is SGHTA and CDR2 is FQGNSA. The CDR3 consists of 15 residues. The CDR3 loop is CASSEDYSVVYEQYF. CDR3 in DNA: TGTGCCAGCAGCGAAGACTATTCCGTCGTCTACGAGCAGTACTTC.

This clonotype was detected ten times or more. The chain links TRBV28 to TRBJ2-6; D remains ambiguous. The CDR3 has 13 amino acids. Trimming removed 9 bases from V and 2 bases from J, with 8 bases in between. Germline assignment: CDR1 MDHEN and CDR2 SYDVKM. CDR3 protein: CASGTPGANVLTF. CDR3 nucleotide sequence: TGTGCCAGTGGAACCCCTGGGGCCAACGTCCTGACTTTC.

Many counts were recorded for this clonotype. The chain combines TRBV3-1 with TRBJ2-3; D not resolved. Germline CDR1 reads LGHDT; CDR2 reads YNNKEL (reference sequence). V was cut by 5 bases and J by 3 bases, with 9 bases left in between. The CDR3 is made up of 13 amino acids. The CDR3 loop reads CASSKQSTDTQYF. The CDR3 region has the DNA TGTGCCAGCAGCAAACAATCGACAGATACGCAGTATTTT.

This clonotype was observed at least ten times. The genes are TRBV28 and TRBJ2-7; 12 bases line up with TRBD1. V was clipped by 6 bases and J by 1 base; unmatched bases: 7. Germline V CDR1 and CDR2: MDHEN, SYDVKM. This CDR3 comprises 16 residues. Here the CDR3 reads CASSSPGQGASYEQYF. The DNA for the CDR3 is TGTGCCAGCAGCTCTCCGGGACAGGGGGCTTCCTACGAGCAGTACTTC.

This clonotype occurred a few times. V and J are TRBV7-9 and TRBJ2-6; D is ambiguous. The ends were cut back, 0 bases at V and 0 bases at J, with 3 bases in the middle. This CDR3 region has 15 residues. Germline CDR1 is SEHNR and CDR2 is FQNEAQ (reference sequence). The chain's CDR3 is CASSLARSGANVLTF. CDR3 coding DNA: TGTGCCAGCAGCTTAGCCCGCTCTGGGGCCAACGTCCTGACTTTC.

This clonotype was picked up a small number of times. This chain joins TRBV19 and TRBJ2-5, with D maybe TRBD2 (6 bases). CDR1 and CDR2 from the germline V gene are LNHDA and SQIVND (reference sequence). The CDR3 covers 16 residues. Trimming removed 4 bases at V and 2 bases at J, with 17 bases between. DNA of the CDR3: TGTGCCAGTAGTACAAGCGGGCCCCTTTCGCAAGAGACCCAGTACTTC. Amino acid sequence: CASSTSGPLSQETQYF.

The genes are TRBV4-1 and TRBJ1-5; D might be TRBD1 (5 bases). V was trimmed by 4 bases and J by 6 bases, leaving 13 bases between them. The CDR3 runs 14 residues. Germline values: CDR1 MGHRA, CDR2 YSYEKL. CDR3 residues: CASSPGLLGQPQHF. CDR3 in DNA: TGCGCCAGCAGCCCAGGGTTGCTGGGTCAGCCCCAGCATTTT.

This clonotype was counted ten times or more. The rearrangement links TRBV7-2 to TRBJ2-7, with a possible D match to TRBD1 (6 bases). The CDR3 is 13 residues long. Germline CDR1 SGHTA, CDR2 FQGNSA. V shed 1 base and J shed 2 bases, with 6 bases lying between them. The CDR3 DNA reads TGTGCCAGCAGCTTAGGGACAGCCTACGAGCAGTACTTC. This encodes CASSLGTAYEQYF.

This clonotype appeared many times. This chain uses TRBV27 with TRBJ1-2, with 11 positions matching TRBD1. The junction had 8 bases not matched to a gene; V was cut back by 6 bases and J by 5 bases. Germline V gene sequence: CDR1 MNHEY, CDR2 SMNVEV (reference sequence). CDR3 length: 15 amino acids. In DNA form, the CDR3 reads TGTGCCAGCAGATCAGGACAGGGGGCGGGGTATGGCTACACCTTC. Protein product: CASRSGQGAGYGYTF.

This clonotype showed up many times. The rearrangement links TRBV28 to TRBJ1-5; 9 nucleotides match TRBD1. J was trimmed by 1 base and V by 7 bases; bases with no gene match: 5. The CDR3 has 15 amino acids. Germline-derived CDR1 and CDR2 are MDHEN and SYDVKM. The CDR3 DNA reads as TGTGCCAGCAAAACAGGGGGCTCGAGCAATCAGCCCCAGCATTTT. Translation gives CASKTGGSSNQPQHF.

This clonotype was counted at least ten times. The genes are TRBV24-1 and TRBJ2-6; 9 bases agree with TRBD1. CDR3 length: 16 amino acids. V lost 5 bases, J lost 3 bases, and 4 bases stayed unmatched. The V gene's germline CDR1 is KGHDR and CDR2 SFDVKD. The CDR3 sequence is CATSGRDRDGANVLTF. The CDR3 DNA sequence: TGTGCCACCAGTGGCCGGGACAGGGATGGGGCCAACGTCCTGACTTTC.

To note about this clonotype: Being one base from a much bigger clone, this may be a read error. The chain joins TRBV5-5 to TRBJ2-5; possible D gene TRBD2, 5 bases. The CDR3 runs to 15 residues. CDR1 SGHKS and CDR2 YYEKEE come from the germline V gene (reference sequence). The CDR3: CARSFIRGIQETQYF. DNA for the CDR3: TGTGCCAGAAGCTTCATCCGGGGAATCCAAGAGACCCAGTACTTC.

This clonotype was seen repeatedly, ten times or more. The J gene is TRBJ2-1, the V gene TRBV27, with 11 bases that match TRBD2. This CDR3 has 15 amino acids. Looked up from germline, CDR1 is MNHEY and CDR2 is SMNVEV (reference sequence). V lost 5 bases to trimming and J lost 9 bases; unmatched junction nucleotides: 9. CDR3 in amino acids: CASSPGSGRAGEQFF. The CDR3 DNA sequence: TGTGCCAGCAGTCCTGGTAGCGGGAGGGCGGGTGAGCAGTTCTTC.

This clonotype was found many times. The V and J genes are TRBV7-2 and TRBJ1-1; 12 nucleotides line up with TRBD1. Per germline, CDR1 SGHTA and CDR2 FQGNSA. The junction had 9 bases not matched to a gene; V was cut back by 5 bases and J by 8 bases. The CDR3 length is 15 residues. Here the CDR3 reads CASSQGGQGAREAFF. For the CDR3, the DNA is TGTGCCAGCAGCCAGGGGGGACAGGGGGCAAGGGAAGCTTTCTTT.

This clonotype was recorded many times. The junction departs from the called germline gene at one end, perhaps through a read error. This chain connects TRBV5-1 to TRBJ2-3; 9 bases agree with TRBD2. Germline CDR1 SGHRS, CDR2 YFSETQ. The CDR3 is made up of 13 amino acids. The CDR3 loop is CGSSSGGSYTQYF. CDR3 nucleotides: TGCGGCAGCAGCAGCGGGGGGTCCTATACGCAGTATTTT. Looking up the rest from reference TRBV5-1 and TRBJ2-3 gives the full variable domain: KAGVTQTPRYLIKTRGQQVTLSCSPISGHRSVSWYQQTPGQGLQFLFEYFSETQRNKGNFPGRFSGRQFSNSRSEMNVSTLELGDSALYLCGSSSGGSYTQYFGPGTRLTVL.

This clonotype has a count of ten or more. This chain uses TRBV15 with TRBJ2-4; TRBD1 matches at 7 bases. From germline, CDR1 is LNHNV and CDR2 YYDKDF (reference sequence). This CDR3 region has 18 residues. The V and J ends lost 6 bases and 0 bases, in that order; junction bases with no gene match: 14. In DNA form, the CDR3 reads TGTGCCACCAGGAGGTGGACAGGCCCCGACCAAGCCAAAAACATTCAGTACTTC. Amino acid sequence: CATRRWTGPDQAKNIQYF.

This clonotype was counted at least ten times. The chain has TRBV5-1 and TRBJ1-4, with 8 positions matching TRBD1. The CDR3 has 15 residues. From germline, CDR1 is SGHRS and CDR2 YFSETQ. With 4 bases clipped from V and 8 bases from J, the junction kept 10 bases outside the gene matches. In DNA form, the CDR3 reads TGCGCCAGCAGCCTCACTCAGGGGGCCGAGGAAAAACTGTTTTTT. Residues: CASSLTQGAEEKLFF.

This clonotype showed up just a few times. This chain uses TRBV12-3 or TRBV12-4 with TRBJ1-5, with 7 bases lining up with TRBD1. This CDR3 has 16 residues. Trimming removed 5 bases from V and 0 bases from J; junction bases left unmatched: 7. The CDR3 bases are TGTGCCAGCAGTCCCTCGGGACAGCATAGCAATCAGCCCCAGCATTTT. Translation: CASSPSGQHSNQPQHF.

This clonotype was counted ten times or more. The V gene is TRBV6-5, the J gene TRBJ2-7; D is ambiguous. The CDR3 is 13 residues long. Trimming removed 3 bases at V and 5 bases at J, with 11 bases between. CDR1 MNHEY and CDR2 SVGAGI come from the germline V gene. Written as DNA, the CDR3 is TGTGCCAGCAGTTATGAGGTATCCAACGAGCAGTACTTC. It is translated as CASSYEVSNEQYF.

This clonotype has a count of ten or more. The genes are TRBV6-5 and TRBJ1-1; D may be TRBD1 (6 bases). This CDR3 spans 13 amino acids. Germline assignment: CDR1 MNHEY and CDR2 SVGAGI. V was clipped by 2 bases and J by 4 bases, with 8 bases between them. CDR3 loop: CASSYQGSTEAFF. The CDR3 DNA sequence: TGTGCCAGCAGTTACCAGGGGAGCACTGAAGCTTTCTTT.

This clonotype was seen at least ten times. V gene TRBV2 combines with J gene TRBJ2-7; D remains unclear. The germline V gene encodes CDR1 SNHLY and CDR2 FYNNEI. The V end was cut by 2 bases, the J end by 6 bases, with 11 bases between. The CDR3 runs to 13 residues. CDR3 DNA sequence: TGTGCCAGCAGTGAAAATTACTGGGGCGAGCAGTACTTC. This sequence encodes CASSENYWGEQYF.

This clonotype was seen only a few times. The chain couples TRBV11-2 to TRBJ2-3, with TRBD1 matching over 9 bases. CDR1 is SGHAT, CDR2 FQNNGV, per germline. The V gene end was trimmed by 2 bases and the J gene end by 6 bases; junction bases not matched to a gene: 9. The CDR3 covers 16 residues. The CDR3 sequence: CASSLRMGQGGDTQYF. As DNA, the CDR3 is TGTGCCAGCAGCTTAAGAATGGGACAGGGAGGGGATACGCAGTATTTT.

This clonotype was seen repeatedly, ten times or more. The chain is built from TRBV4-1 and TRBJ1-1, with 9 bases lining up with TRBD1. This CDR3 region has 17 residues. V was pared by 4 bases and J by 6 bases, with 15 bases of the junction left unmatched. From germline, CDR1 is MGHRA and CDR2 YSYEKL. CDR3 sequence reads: CASSRLPLGQGSAEAFF. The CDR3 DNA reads TGCGCCAGCAGCCGCTTACCATTGGGACAGGGTAGTGCTGAAGCTTTCTTT.

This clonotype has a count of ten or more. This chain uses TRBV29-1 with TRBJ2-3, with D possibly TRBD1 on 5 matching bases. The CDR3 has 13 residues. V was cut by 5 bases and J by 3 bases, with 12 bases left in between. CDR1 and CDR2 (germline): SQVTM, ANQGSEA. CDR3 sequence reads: CSVPRQTTDTQYF. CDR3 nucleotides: TGCAGCGTTCCGAGACAGACTACAGATACGCAGTATTTT.

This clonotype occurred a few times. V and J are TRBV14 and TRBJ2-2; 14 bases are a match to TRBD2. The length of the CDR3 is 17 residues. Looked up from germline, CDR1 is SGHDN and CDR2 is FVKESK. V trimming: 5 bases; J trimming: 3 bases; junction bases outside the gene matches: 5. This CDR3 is CASSAPGLAGDTGELFF. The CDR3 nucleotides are TGTGCCAGCAGCGCACCGGGACTAGCGGGAGACACCGGGGAGCTGTTTTTT.

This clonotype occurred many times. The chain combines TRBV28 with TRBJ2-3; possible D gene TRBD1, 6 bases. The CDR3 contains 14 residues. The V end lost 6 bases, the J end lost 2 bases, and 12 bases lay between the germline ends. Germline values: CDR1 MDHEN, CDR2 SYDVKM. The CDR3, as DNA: TGTGCCAGCAGCGAGGGGGAGTACACAGATACGCAGTATTTT. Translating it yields CASSEGEYTDTQYF.

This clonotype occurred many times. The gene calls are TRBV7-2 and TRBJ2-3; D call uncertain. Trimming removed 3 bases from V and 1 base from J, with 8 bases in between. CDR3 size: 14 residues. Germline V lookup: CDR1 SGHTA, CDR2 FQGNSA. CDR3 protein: CASSFGFRTDTQYF. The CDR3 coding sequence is TGTGCCAGCAGCTTCGGCTTCCGCACAGATACGCAGTATTTT. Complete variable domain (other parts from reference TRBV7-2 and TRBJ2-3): GAGVSQSPSNKVTEKGKDVELRCDPISGHTALYWYRQSLGQGLEFLIYFQGNSAPDKSGLPSDRFSAERTGGSVSTLTIQRTQQEDSAVYLCASSFGFRTDTQYFGPGTRLTVL.

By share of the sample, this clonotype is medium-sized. The DNA for the CDR3 is TGTGCCAGCAGCCCTGTAGGAGGAGGCAATCAGCCCCAGCATTTT. Its protein product is CASSPVGGGNQPQHF. The rearrangement links TRBV3-1 to TRBJ1-5; unclear D gene. Germline CDR1 reads LGHDT; CDR2 reads YNNKEL (reference sequence). The CDR3 consists of 15 residues. V was cut by 4 bases and J by 2 bases, with 12 bases left in between.

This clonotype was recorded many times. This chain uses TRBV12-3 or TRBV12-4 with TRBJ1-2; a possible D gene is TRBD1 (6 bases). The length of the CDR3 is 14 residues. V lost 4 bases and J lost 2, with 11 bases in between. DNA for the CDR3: TGTGCCAGCAGTTATGGGGGCGCGAACTATGGCTACACCTTC. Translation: CASSYGGANYGYTF.